This T cell receptor beta chain was recorded in a study of Graves' ophthalmopathy and Graves' hyperthyroidism. This CDR3 is 14 amino acids long. The V gene lost 4 bases and the J gene lost 6 bases, with 16 bases spanning the gap. Germline V gives CDR1 SGHRS, CDR2 YFSETQ. As the template, RNA transcripts were used to amplify TCR beta CDR3 regions. The library came from an HTBI-primed first-round RT-PCR and a second-round multiplex PCR. TCRdb independently ran MiXCR on the multiplex PCR reads; one entry per CDR3 protein. The sample includes about 1.2 million distinct CDR3 sequences, roughly 35% of them seen just once. Exclusion criteria comprised other autoimmune diseases, uncontrolled infections, pregnancy or lactation in patients. In its sample, this clonotype was seen a few times.

Sequences were obtained from peripheral blood or thyroid tissue (not recorded which). The TCR sequence derives from an adult man with Graves' hyperthyroidism. The rearrangement uses TRBV5-1 and TRBJ1-1, with TRBD1 as a possible D gene (5 bases). Written as DNA, the CDR3 is TGCGCCAGCAGCCCGGCGGGGGGTCGTCCTGAAGCTTTCTTT. Residues: CASSPAGGRPEAFF.